The 15 T cell receptor beta chains below come from one sample, sequenced in a study of cytomegalovirus exposure and HLA in healthy donors. Vbeta (60) and Jbeta (13) primers were used in the PCR. The assay was immunoSEQ multiplex PCR, and TCRdb's table has in-frame clones only and misses some. This repertoire comprises fewer than 100,000 clones; its ten largest clones make up 3.8%. The sequenced material came from PBMCs. The receptor set was obtained from a man aged 18-30 years in good health and CMV-seropositive.

This chain connects TRBV28 to TRBJ2-5; D is undetermined. Germline lookup yields CDR1 MDHEN and CDR2 SYDVKM. V dropped 6 bases and J dropped 5 bases, with 19 bases sitting between them. CDR3 size: 15 residues. CDR3 sequence reads: CASSFPTAARETQYF. The CDR3 DNA sequence: TGTGCCAGCAGCTTCCCTACAGCCGCCCGTGAGACCCAGTACTTC.

The J gene is TRBJ1-6, the V gene TRBV6-5; 8 bases fit TRBD1. The ends lost 4 bases at V and 4 bases at J; junction bases unmatched: 6. Germline loops: CDR1 MNHEY, CDR2 SVGAGI. This CDR3 is 16 amino acids long. The CDR3 DNA follows: TGTGCCAGCAGTTCCCAAGGGACAGGATATAATTCACCCCTCCACTTT. Translating gives CASSSQGTGYNSPLHF.

The V and J genes are TRBV12-5 and TRBJ1-2; tentative D call: TRBD1 (6 bases). Trimming removed 4 bases at V and 6 bases at J, with 15 bases between. CDR3 size: 14 residues. Germline V gives CDR1 LGHNT, CDR2 FRNRAP. DNA for the CDR3: TGTGCTAGTGGTTGGGGGGGCAGCTCCCATGGCTACACCTTC. Protein product: CASGWGGSSHGYTF. Full variable domain (outside the CDR3, taken from reference TRBV12-5 and TRBJ1-2): DARVTQTPRHKVTEMGQEVTMRCQPILGHNTVFWYRQTMMQGLELLAYFRNRAPLDDSGMPKDRFSAEMPDATLATLKIQPSEPRDSAVYFCASGWGGSSHGYTFGSGTRLTVV.

The gene calls are TRBV28 and TRBJ2-2, with 9 bases identical to TRBD2. CDR3 length: 15 amino acids. Germline V gene lookup returns CDR1 MDHEN and CDR2 SYDVKM. V lost 8 bases to trimming and J lost 1 base; unmatched junction nucleotides: 5. CDR3 in DNA: TGTGCCAGCGGCAGGACTAGCGAGAACACCGGGGAGCTGTTTTTT. This codes for CASGRTSENTGELFF.

The chain uses TRBV15 and TRBJ2-1, with 7 positions matching TRBD2. CDR3 length equals 16 residues. Unmatched junction bases numbered 3, after V lost 0 bases and J lost 1 base. Germline V gene lookup returns CDR1 LNHNV and CDR2 YYDKDF (reference sequence). CDR3 sequence reads: CATSRDGGGSYNEQFF. The CDR3 coding sequence is TGTGCCACCAGCAGAGACGGGGGAGGGTCCTACAATGAGCAGTTCTTC.

The chain couples TRBV6-5 to TRBJ1-4, with D perhaps TRBD1 (5 bases). V gave up 7 bases and J gave up 7 bases, with 16 bases separating them. Germline loops: CDR1 MNHEY, CDR2 SVGAGI. This CDR3 has 14 amino acids. The CDR3 reads CASKRGGLPEKLFF. The CDR3 nucleotides read TGTGCCAGCAAACGGGGGGGTCTCCCTGAAAAACTGTTTTTT.

The chain is built from TRBV2 and TRBJ2-7; TRBD2 agrees at 11 bases. V shed 6 bases and J 4 bases; nucleotides not matched to a gene: 11. CDR1 SNHLY and CDR2 FYNNEI come from the germline V gene. This CDR3 spans 16 amino acids. Written as DNA, the CDR3 is TGTGCCAGCAGGTTATCAGCTAGCGGGAGGCCTTACGAGCAGTACTTC. As protein: CASRLSASGRPYEQYF. Full variable domain (outside the CDR3, taken from reference TRBV2 and TRBJ2-7): EPEVTQTPSHQVTQMGQEVILRCVPISNHLYFYWYRQILGQKVEFLVSFYNNEISEKSEIFDDQFSVERPDGSNFTLKIRSTKLEDSAMYFCASRLSASGRPYEQYFGPGTRLTVT.

V usage is TRBV13 and J usage is TRBJ2-2; possibly TRBD1 or TRBD2 for D (9 bases each). CDR3 length: 21 amino acids. V was clipped by 6 bases and J by 3 bases, with 32 bases between them. Germline V gene data show CDR1 as PRHDT and CDR2 as FYEKMQ (reference sequence). The CDR3 reads CASSNPLGQGAGGMYTGELFF. The CDR3 bases are TGTGCCAGCAGTAACCCTCTGGGACAGGGAGCGGGAGGAATGTACACCGGGGAGCTGTTTTTT.

The chain employs TRBV11-2 and TRBJ2-3; D is possibly TRBD1 (6 bases). This CDR3 is 14 amino acids long. Trimming shortened V by 4 bases and J by 8 bases, and 16 bases separated the two germline ends. Germline values: CDR1 SGHAT, CDR2 FQNNGV. DNA of the CDR3: TGTGCCAGCAGCTCCGCCCTGACCAGGGGTACGCAGTATTTT. Amino acid sequence: CASSSALTRGTQYF.

V and J are TRBV2 and TRBJ2-5, with a possible D match to TRBD2 (6 bases). CDR3 length: 14 residues. Germline CDR1 reads SNHLY; CDR2 reads FYNNEI. V was shortened by 2 bases and J by 4 bases, with 11 bases between the two germline ends. CDR3 bases: TGTGCCAGCAGTGAACACGGGAGAGGAGAGACCCAGTACTTC. Protein sequence: CASSEHGRGETQYF.

The chain carries TRBV16 and TRBJ1-2; D possibly corresponds to TRBD1 (6 bases). The CDR3 has 15 amino acids. The V and J ends lost 4 bases and 4 bases respectively, with 16 bases between them. The germline V gene has CDR1 KGHSY and CDR2 FQNENV. The chain's CDR3 is CASSPMKGVVYGYTF. CDR3 nucleotide sequence: TGTGCCAGCAGCCCTATGAAGGGGGTAGTCTATGGCTACACCTTC.

The rearrangement uses TRBV13 and TRBJ1-1; D possibly corresponds to TRBD1 (5 bases). The germline CDR1 and CDR2 sequences are PRHDT and FYEKMQ (reference sequence). V lost 5 bases to trimming and J lost 4 bases, with 11 bases between them. This CDR3 spans 13 amino acids. The CDR3 region is CASSPGGITEAFF. DNA of the CDR3: TGTGCCAGCAGCCCCGGGGGGATCACTGAAGCTTTCTTT.

The chain links TRBV5-6 to TRBJ1-1; 9 bases are a match to TRBD1. There are 17 residues in the CDR3. Germline V gene sequence: CDR1 SGHDT, CDR2 YYEEEE. After removal of 0 bases from V and 3 bases from J, the junction contained 9 bases not matched to a gene. The chain's CDR3 is CASSLDLGTGPHTEAFF. In nucleotides, the CDR3 is TGTGCCAGCAGCTTGGATTTGGGGACAGGGCCCCACACTGAAGCTTTCTTT.

CDR3: CASSLAGGIDTQYF. CDR3 DNA: TGTGCCAGCAGTTTAGCGGGGGGGATAGATACGCAGTATTTT. V usage is TRBV27 and J usage is TRBJ2-3, with TRBD2 identical over 9 bases. The CDR3 has 14 residues. V lost 2 bases and J lost 5; bases outside the gene matches: 2. Germline V gives CDR1 MNHEY, CDR2 SMNVEV (reference sequence).

The chain carries TRBV7-9 and TRBJ2-7; D is possibly TRBD2 (5 bases). Per germline, CDR1 SEHNR and CDR2 FQNEAQ (reference sequence). V lost 5 bases and J lost 2, with 10 bases in between. The CDR3 is made up of 13 amino acids. The CDR3 is CASSRSGAYEQYF. The CDR3 DNA reads TGTGCCAGCAGCCGAAGCGGCGCCTACGAGCAGTACTTC.